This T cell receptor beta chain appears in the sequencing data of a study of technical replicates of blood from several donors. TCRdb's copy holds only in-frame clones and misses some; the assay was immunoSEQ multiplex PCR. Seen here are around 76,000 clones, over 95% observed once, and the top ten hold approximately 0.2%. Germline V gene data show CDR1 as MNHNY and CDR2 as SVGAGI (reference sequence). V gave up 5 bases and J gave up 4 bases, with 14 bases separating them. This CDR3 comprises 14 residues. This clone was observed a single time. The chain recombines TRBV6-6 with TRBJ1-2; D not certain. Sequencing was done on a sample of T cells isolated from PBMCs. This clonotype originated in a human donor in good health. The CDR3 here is CASSPISHGYGYTF. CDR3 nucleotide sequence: TGTGCCAGCAGTCCAATTAGCCACGGCTATGGCTACACCTTC.